Listed below are T cell receptor beta chains from one sample, sequenced in a study of PD-L1 blockade in urothelial cancer. Sequencing used immunoSEQ multiplex PCR; TCRdb keeps in-frame clones, though not all of them. The table lists about 88,000 clones, over 90% of them singletons. The sequencing used PBMCs, collected around atezolizumab (anti-PD-L1) treatment. The receptors stem from a man aged 55 to 70 with urothelial cancer. Both conserved end residues are part of each CDR3. The order of the fields is D gene, J gene, V gene, clone size, CDR3 protein, CDR3 DNA. D genes are given only for firm matches. Size values are once, few and many counts, or a class for expanded clones, and some rows have none.

d_gene: -; j_gene: TRBJ2-6; v_gene: TRBV7-8; abundance: -; CDR3aa: CASSLMEGSGANVLTF; CDR3nt: TGTGCCAGCAGCTTAATGGAGGGCTCTGGGGCCAACGTCCTGACTTTC
d_gene: -; j_gene: TRBJ1-2; v_gene: TRBV27; abundance: once; CDR3aa: CASSSLGAAYGYTF; CDR3nt: TGTGCCAGCAGCTCTCTAGGGGCGGCCTATGGCTACACCTTC
d_gene: TRBD1; j_gene: TRBJ1-2; v_gene: TRBV6-1; abundance: -; CDR3aa: CASSEKSGDSYGYTF; CDR3nt: TGTGCCAGCAGTGAAAAATCGGGGGACAGCTATGGCTACACCTTC
d_gene: -; j_gene: TRBJ1-3; v_gene: TRBV4-2; abundance: -; CDR3aa: CASSQDLSRQNSGNTIYF; CDR3nt: TGTGCCAGCAGCCAAGATCTATCAAGACAGAACTCTGGAAACACCATATATTTT
d_gene: TRBD2; j_gene: TRBJ2-1; v_gene: TRBV7-3; abundance: -; CDR3aa: CASSLRIAGGNNEQFF; CDR3nt: TGTGCCAGCAGCTTAAGAATAGCGGGGGGGAACAATGAGCAGTTCTTC
d_gene: -; j_gene: TRBJ1-2; v_gene: TRBV7-9; abundance: -; CDR3aa: CASSSTLGGHNYGYTF; CDR3nt: TGTGCCAGCAGCTCCACTCTTGGGGGACACAACTATGGCTACACCTTC
d_gene: -; j_gene: TRBJ2-7; v_gene: TRBV7-2; abundance: -; CDR3aa: CASRTASYEQYF; CDR3nt: TGTGCCAGTAGGACAGCCAGCTACGAGCAGTACTTC
d_gene: -; j_gene: TRBJ2-3; v_gene: TRBV7-3; abundance: -; CDR3aa: CASRTPRGLSDTQYF; CDR3nt: TGTGCCAGCAGAACCCCTCGGGGTTTGTCAGATACGCAGTATTTT
d_gene: -; j_gene: TRBJ2-3; v_gene: TRBV5-1; abundance: -; CDR3aa: CASSLATGFTDTQYF; CDR3nt: TGCGCCAGCAGCTTGGCCACAGGATTCACAGATACGCAGTATTTT
d_gene: -; j_gene: TRBJ2-3; v_gene: TRBV28; abundance: once; CDR3aa: CASSLAQTSIADTQYF; CDR3nt: TGTGCCAGCAGTTTAGCCCAGACTAGTATTGCGGATACGCAGTATTTT
d_gene: -; j_gene: TRBJ2-7; v_gene: TRBV30; abundance: -; CDR3aa: CAWSVSVGRRQQYF; CDR3nt: TGTGCCTGGAGTGTATCAGTGGGGCGTCGACAGCAGTACTTC
d_gene: TRBD1; j_gene: TRBJ1-5; v_gene: TRBV4-2; abundance: -; CDR3aa: CASSPGTAEDSNQPQHF; CDR3nt: TGTGCCAGCAGCCCAGGGACAGCCGAAGATAGCAATCAGCCCCAGCATTTT
d_gene: TRBD2; j_gene: TRBJ2-1; v_gene: TRBV11-2; abundance: many; CDR3aa: CASSRGLAGGSVEQFF; CDR3nt: TGTGCCAGCAGCCGGGGACTAGCGGGAGGATCGGTAGAGCAGTTCTTC
d_gene: -; j_gene: TRBJ2-7; v_gene: TRBV4-3; abundance: -; CDR3aa: CASSQDLSYEQYF; CDR3nt: TGCGCCAGCAGCCAAGATCTGAGTTACGAGCAGTACTTC
d_gene: TRBD2; j_gene: TRBJ2-7; v_gene: TRBV30; abundance: -; CDR3aa: CAWSGGGYEQYF; CDR3nt: TGTGCCTGGAGTGGGGGAGGGTACGAGCAGTACTTC
d_gene: TRBD2; j_gene: TRBJ2-7; v_gene: TRBV6-5; abundance: -; CDR3aa: CASSYSTSGRYEQYF; CDR3nt: TGTGCCAGCAGTTACTCGACTAGCGGGAGGTACGAGCAGTACTTC
d_gene: -; j_gene: TRBJ1-2; v_gene: TRBV6-1; abundance: -; CDR3aa: CASSLETVSYGYTF; CDR3nt: TGTGCCAGCAGTCTAGAGACGGTGAGCTATGGCTACACCTTC
d_gene: TRBD1; j_gene: TRBJ1-2; v_gene: TRBV4-1; abundance: -; CDR3aa: CASSHGWTGLVGYTF; CDR3nt: TGCGCCAGCAGCCATGGATGGACAGGGTTGGTTGGCTACACCTTC
d_gene: -; j_gene: TRBJ2-7; v_gene: TRBV11-2; abundance: few; CDR3aa: CASSLDRSRTAVYEQYF; CDR3nt: TGTGCCAGCAGCTTAGATAGAAGCCGGACAGCAGTATACGAGCAGTACTTC
d_gene: TRBD1; j_gene: TRBJ1-2; v_gene: TRBV5-6; abundance: -; CDR3aa: CASSPGQEANYGYTF; CDR3nt: TGTGCCAGCAGCCCTGGACAGGAAGCTAACTATGGCTACACCTTC
d_gene: TRBD2; j_gene: TRBJ2-5; v_gene: TRBV6-6; abundance: -; CDR3aa: CASSPRGGLETQYF; CDR3nt: TGTGCCAGCAGCCCGCGCGGGGGACTGGAGACCCAGTACTTC
d_gene: -; j_gene: TRBJ2-7; v_gene: TRBV5-1; abundance: -; CDR3aa: CASSLDTNTYEQYF; CDR3nt: TGCGCCAGCAGCTTGGATACAAACACCTACGAGCAGTACTTC
d_gene: -; j_gene: TRBJ1-2; v_gene: TRBV10-3; abundance: -; CDR3aa: CAAKSGNYGYTF; CDR3nt: TGTGCCGCTAAGAGCGGTAACTATGGCTACACCTTC
d_gene: -; j_gene: TRBJ1-1; v_gene: TRBV29-1; abundance: -; CDR3aa: CSVTRTEAFF; CDR3nt: TGCAGCGTTACTAGAACTGAAGCTTTCTTT
d_gene: -; j_gene: TRBJ1-4; v_gene: TRBV7-9; abundance: once; CDR3aa: CASSLEVSGEKLFF; CDR3nt: TGTGCCAGCAGCTTAGAGGTTTCGGGTGAAAAACTGTTTTTT
d_gene: -; j_gene: TRBJ1-4; v_gene: TRBV4-3; abundance: -; CDR3aa: CASSQDLAENEKLFF; CDR3nt: TGCGCCAGCAGCCAAGATCTGGCGGAGAATGAAAAACTGTTTTTT
d_gene: -; j_gene: TRBJ2-5; v_gene: TRBV4-2; abundance: -; CDR3aa: CASSQDLVQGLSQETQYF; CDR3nt: TGTGCCAGCAGCCAAGATTTAGTACAGGGACTATCCCAAGAGACCCAGTACTTC
d_gene: -; j_gene: TRBJ2-2; v_gene: TRBV7-2; abundance: few; CDR3aa: CASSFPTTGSGELFF; CDR3nt: TGTGCCAGCAGCTTCCCTACCACAGGGTCCGGGGAGCTGTTTTTT
d_gene: -; j_gene: TRBJ2-7; v_gene: TRBV30; abundance: -; CDR3aa: CAWSTGTLRYEQYF; CDR3nt: TGTGCCTGGTCAACCGGGACTTTGAGGTACGAGCAGTACTTC
d_gene: TRBD2; j_gene: TRBJ2-1; v_gene: TRBV2; abundance: -; CDR3aa: CASSVIGTSGGVTLSYNEQFF; CDR3nt: TGTGCCAGCAGTGTCATTGGGACTAGCGGGGGTGTTACCCTCTCCTACAATGAGCAGTTCTTC
d_gene: TRBD1; j_gene: TRBJ2-7; v_gene: TRBV25-1; abundance: -; CDR3aa: CASTAQGAVNGQYF; CDR3nt: TGTGCCAGCACCGCACAGGGGGCTGTCAATGGGCAGTACTTC
d_gene: -; j_gene: TRBJ2-3; v_gene: TRBV10-3; abundance: once; CDR3aa: CAIRDSQRYTDTQYF; CDR3nt: TGTGCCATCAGGGACAGCCAACGCTACACAGATACGCAGTATTTT
d_gene: -; j_gene: TRBJ2-2; v_gene: TRBV11-2; abundance: -; CDR3aa: CASSIFSFEGVTGELFF; CDR3nt: TGTGCCAGCAGCATCTTTAGTTTCGAAGGGGTCACCGGGGAGCTGTTTTTT
d_gene: -; j_gene: TRBJ1-4; v_gene: TRBV6-1; abundance: once; CDR3aa: CASSVVRTALLTNEKLFF; CDR3nt: TGTGCCAGCAGTGTAGTACGGACAGCCCTACTCACTAATGAAAAACTGTTTTTT
d_gene: -; j_gene: TRBJ1-4; v_gene: TRBV29-1; abundance: once; CDR3aa: CSVLGPVATNEKLFF; CDR3nt: TGCAGCGTTTTGGGGCCTGTTGCAACTAATGAAAAACTGTTTTTT
d_gene: TRBD2; j_gene: TRBJ2-7; v_gene: TRBV10-3; abundance: -; CDR3aa: CAISAGTSSYEQYF; CDR3nt: TGTGCCATCAGTGCCGGGACTAGCTCCTACGAGCAGTACTTC
d_gene: TRBD1; j_gene: TRBJ2-5; v_gene: TRBV6-5; abundance: once; CDR3aa: CASMKPGGEETQYF; CDR3nt: TGTGCCAGCATGAAGCCAGGGGGCGAAGAGACCCAGTACTTC
d_gene: -; j_gene: TRBJ2-7; v_gene: TRBV7-2; abundance: -; CDR3aa: CASSIDPAPGEQYF; CDR3nt: TGTGCCAGCAGCATAGACCCCGCCCCCGGGGAGCAGTACTTC
d_gene: -; j_gene: TRBJ2-6; v_gene: TRBV4-3; abundance: -; CDR3aa: CASSRLTGSRSGANVLTF; CDR3nt: TGCGCCAGCAGCCGATTAACAGGGTCAAGGTCTGGGGCCAACGTCCTGACTTTC
d_gene: -; j_gene: TRBJ2-2; v_gene: TRBV4-2; abundance: -; CDR3aa: CASSPYDRSLNTGELFF; CDR3nt: TGTGCCAGCAGCCCCTATGATCGGAGCCTGAACACCGGGGAGCTGTTTTTT
d_gene: TRBD2; j_gene: TRBJ2-1; v_gene: TRBV7-8; abundance: -; CDR3aa: CASSLGLAGGSSYNEQFF; CDR3nt: TGTGCCAGCAGCTTAGGGCTAGCGGGAGGGAGCTCCTACAATGAGCAGTTCTTC
d_gene: TRBD1; j_gene: TRBJ2-7; v_gene: TRBV7-9; abundance: -; CDR3aa: CASSDSGTGIYEQYF; CDR3nt: TGTGCCAGCAGCGACAGCGGGACAGGGATCTACGAGCAGTACTTC
d_gene: -; j_gene: TRBJ2-3; v_gene: TRBV6-5; abundance: -; CDR3aa: CASSYGFTDTQYF; CDR3nt: TGTGCCAGCAGTTACGGCTTCACAGATACGCAGTATTTT
d_gene: TRBD2; j_gene: TRBJ2-5; v_gene: TRBV7-8; abundance: -; CDR3aa: CASSPPAGGETQYF; CDR3nt: TGTGCCAGCAGCCCCCCGGCGGGGGGGGAGACCCAGTACTTC
d_gene: -; j_gene: TRBJ2-3; v_gene: TRBV4-3; abundance: -; CDR3aa: CASSQDFRDSTDTQYF; CDR3nt: TGCGCCAGCAGCCAAGATTTCAGGGATAGCACAGATACGCAGTATTTT
d_gene: -; j_gene: TRBJ2-1; v_gene: TRBV6-4; abundance: -; CDR3aa: CASSAETGYNEQFF; CDR3nt: TGTGCCAGCAGTGCAGAAACAGGGTACAATGAGCAGTTCTTC
d_gene: -; j_gene: TRBJ1-6; v_gene: TRBV30; abundance: -; CDR3aa: CAWTQSGNSPLHF; CDR3nt: TGTGCCTGGACCCAAAGCGGCAATTCACCCCTCCACTTT